Described below is a single T cell receptor beta chain sequence and its context. What it recognizes is unknown. This table comes from immunoSEQ multiplex PCR, and its TCRdb copy is limited to in-frame clones, with some not included. The profile shows under 75,000 clones, 70% to 90% of them singletons. Germline values: CDR1 SQVTM, CDR2 ANQGSEA. The CDR3 has 13 amino acids. Trimming left V 6 bases short and J 3 bases short, with 14 bases between. This sample is drawn from a study of cytomegalovirus exposure and HLA in healthy donors. Study background: The 120 or so validation repertoires were produced on the same platform as the 650 to 800 repertoires of the first cohort. This was reported in a later analysis. Study findings and constraints: Three CMV-associated chains proved CMV antigen-specific in vitro. The listing of 150 to 200 TCR beta chains classed them as cytomegalovirus-associated. Both high specificity and high sensitivity reportedly marked the classifier's diagnosis of cytomegalovirus status.

V is TRBV29-1 and J is TRBJ1-1, with D uncertain. What was sequenced was PBMCs. The receptor was derived from a man aged 30-40 years in good health and CMV-seronegative. CDR3 in amino acids: CSVGGSRDTEAFF. The CDR3 bases are TGCAGCGTCGGCGGGAGTAGAGACACTGAAGCTTTCTTT. The entire variable domain, with the rest obtained from reference TRBV29-1 and TRBJ1-1, is as follows: SAVISQKPSRDICQRGTSLTIQCQVDSQVTMMFWYRQQPGQSLTLIATANQGSEATYESGFVIDKFPISRPNLTFSTLTVSNMSPEDSSIYLCSVGGSRDTEAFFGQGTRLTVV.